This T cell receptor (beta chain) stems from a study of human T cells and chemical hapten exposure. General observations from the study: There were significantly more large CDR3 similarity clusters among expanded TCRs than among controls.

This clonotype appeared a few times. Its antigen is not known. TCRdb re-called the RACE reads with MiXCR, one entry per CDR3 protein. This sample yields around 380,000 distinct CDR3 sequences, of which around 5% are seen a single time; 2% to 2.5% belongs to the top ten. CDR3 length: 16 residues. Trimming left V 4 bases short and J 1 base short, with 16 bases between. Germline V gene sequence: CDR1 SGHRS, CDR2 YFSETQ. This sample's time point: patch test 1, 2 weeks after DPC sensitization. Stated treatment: therapeutic diphenylcyclopropenone sensitization with weekly scalp DPC. Prior to application of each patch test, blood was drawn.

V gene TRBV5-1 combines with J gene TRBJ2-3, with D maybe TRBD2 (6 bases). The sample was whole blood, taken in connection with sensitization to the hapten diphenylcyclopropenone (DPC). This TCR was recovered from a woman in her fifties or sixties with alopecia areata. Some clones in this sample may be carry-over from other donors' samples. CDR3 sequence reads: CASSPAPQRGTDTQYF. The CDR3 DNA sequence: TGCGCCAGCAGCCCGGCCCCCCAGCGGGGCACAGATACGCAGTATTTT.